This T cell receptor (beta chain) was documented in a study of blood T cell repertoires in COVID-19. Turning to the study itself: The analysed material was cDNA or gDNA that came from T cells, B-cell-depleted T cells, or PBMCs.

Germline CDR1 reads LNHDA; CDR2 reads SQIVND (reference sequence). The CDR3 length is 17 residues. The germline V and J ends were trimmed by 4 bases and 2 bases, with 18 bases remaining between them. Study processing details: Amplification of reference gene primers was used by the study to estimate nucleated cell counts. The method was immunoSEQ multiplex PCR; TCRdb's version includes in-frame clones alone and lacks a portion of them. That table furnishes V, J and clone size, whereas the DNA furnished D and trimming. The sample contains about 210,000 clones, around 80% of which appear only once. The sequence came from a man aged 50-60 years with active or convalescent COVID-19. Sequenced: peripheral blood. The chain joins TRBV19 to TRBJ1-3; D gene unclear. The CDR3 here is CASSKPQGVVAGNTIYF. In DNA form, the CDR3 reads TGTGCCAGTAGTAAGCCACAAGGAGTCGTCGCTGGAAACACCATATATTTT.